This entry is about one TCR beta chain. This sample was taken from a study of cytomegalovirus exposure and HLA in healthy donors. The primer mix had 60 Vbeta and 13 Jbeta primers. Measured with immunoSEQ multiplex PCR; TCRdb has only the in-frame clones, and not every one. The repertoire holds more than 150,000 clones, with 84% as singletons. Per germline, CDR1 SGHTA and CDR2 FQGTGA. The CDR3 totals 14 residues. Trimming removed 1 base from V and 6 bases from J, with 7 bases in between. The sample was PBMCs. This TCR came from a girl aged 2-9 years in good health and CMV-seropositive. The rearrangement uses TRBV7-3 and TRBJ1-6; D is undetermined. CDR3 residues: CASSLNSFNSPLHF. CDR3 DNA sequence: TGTGCCAGCAGCTTAAACAGTTTTAATTCACCCCTCCACTTT.